This T cell receptor beta chain was retrieved from a study of T cells after yellow fever vaccination. Study background: SMART-Seq v4 Ultra Low Input handled preparation of low-cell-number fractions. General study results and limits: Reappearing after the booster were most of the clones from primary vaccination (around 95% CD4, around 88% CD8). The secondary response was weaker, and its peak arrived faster, on day 5 versus 15.

UMIs and a universal primer site were added when TCR cDNA was made by 5'RACE template switching. MiXCR, applied by TCRdb to the 5' RACE reads, yields one record per CDR3 protein. This sample carries under 550,000 distinct CDR3 sequences, about a fifth of them seen once, and the ten largest clones take 15% to 20%. With respect to this clonotype: The antigen remains undetermined.

With 2 bases removed from V and 0 bases from J, the gap between germline ends came to 11 bases. Germline CDR1 MNHEY, CDR2 SVGAGI. This CDR3 is 16 amino acids long. The sequences come from PBMCs, collected around 3 weeks after the first yellow fever vaccination. This clonotype was obtained from a man in his late teens or twenties who received the YFV17D yellow fever vaccine. The chain is built from TRBV6-5 and TRBJ2-1; no firm D call. In DNA form, the CDR3 reads TGTGCCAGCAGTTACCTTCCGGCTAGCTCCTACAATGAGCAGTTCTTC. Amino acid sequence: CASSYLPASSYNEQFF.